This T cell receptor beta chain was recorded in a study of shared clonotypes between healthy human individuals. Comment on this clone: Its antigen is unknown.

Evenly divided among several immunoSEQ plates was the genomic DNA of each subset. The table came from immunoSEQ multiplex PCR; TCRdb's copy has only in-frame clones and leaves some out. The sample has about 320,000 clones; around 90% are singletons. Study-level results: It was anticipated that sequencing depth would influence how many clonotypes donors shared.

Sequences were obtained from memory CD8+ T cells sorted from blood. The subset: CD45RO+ cells pooled with CCR7-negative TemRA cells. This clonotype was obtained from a man between 18 and 35 years old in good health.

Here the CDR3 reads CASSRATGDQPQHF. The CDR3 nucleotides read TGCGCCAGCAGCCGCGCGACAGGGGATCAGCCCCAGCATTTT. The rearrangement joins TRBV5-1 to TRBJ1-5; 8 bases align to TRBD1. The CDR3 runs 14 residues. CDR1 is SGHRS, CDR2 YFSETQ, per germline. Germline trimming cut 4 bases from V and 5 bases from J; bases unmatched to any gene: 5. The full variable domain, completed using reference TRBV5-1 and TRBJ1-5, is KAGVTQTPRYLIKTRGQQVTLSCSPISGHRSVSWYQQTPGQGLQFLFEYFSETQRNKGNFPGRFSGRQFSNSRSEMNVSTLELGDSALYLCASSRATGDQPQHFGDGTRLSIL.